This TCR beta chain was identified in a study of T cell responses to AZD1222 COVID-19 vaccine. The protocol was immunoSEQ multiplex PCR, while the TCRdb copy is restricted to in-frame clones and leaves out a portion. This sample has 200,000 or so clones, with roughly 92% found just once. CDR1 is LGHDT and CDR2 is YNNKEL in the germline V gene (reference sequence). The V gene lost 8 bases and the J gene lost 7 bases, with 15 bases spanning the gap. This CDR3 has 14 residues. The sequencing here drew on peripheral blood, taken 28 days after the second AZD1222 dose. This sequence originates from an adult who received the AZD1222 COVID-19 vaccine. The chain joins TRBV3-1 (or the pseudogene TRBV3-2) to TRBJ1-6; no firm D call. In DNA, the CDR3 is TGTGCCAGCGTCCAGGCACCCGAAAATTCACCCCTCCACTTT. Residues: CASVQAPENSPLHF.